Listed below are T cell receptor beta chains from one sample, sequenced in a study of PD-1 blockade in classical Hodgkin lymphoma. Assay: immunoSEQ multiplex PCR; the TCRdb copy retains only in-frame clones and omits some. This table holds tens of thousands of clones, under 75% found once. Here the sequenced sample was peripheral blood mononuclear cells (PBMCs), taken at baseline. All receptors derive from a human donor with classical Hodgkin lymphoma. The CDR3 runs from the conserved cysteine through the conserved F or W. A D gene is named only where the DNA matches it firmly. Not every row has a clone size; where given, it reads once, few, many or a size class.

14,TRBJ2-2,NA,NA,TRBV19,TGTGCCATAAGACAGACATCACCCACCGGGGAGCTGTTTTTT,CAIRQTSPTGELFF
12,TRBJ2-7,NA,NA,TRBV7-6,TGTGCCAGCACCGACTGGCTAGGCGAGCAGTACTTC,CASTDWLGEQYF
13,TRBJ2-7,NA,NA,TRBV5-1,TGCGCCAGCAGCGACGAAAGAGAGGACGAGCAGTACTTC,CASSDEREDEQYF
15,TRBJ2-1,NA,NA,TRBV5-1,TGCGCCAGCAGCTTGGGCCTCGGACTCGACAATGAGCAGTTCTTC,CASSLGLGLDNEQFF
14,TRBJ2-5,NA,few,TRBV2,TGTGCCAGCAGTGAATCCCGGACTGGAGAGACCCAGTACTTC,CASSESRTGETQYF
17,TRBJ1-5,TRBD1,few,TRBV7-2,TGTGCCAGCAGCTTGTATGGAACCGGGACAGGAATTCAGCCCCAGCATTTT,CASSLYGTGTGIQPQHF
13,TRBJ2-1,NA,NA,TRBV23-1,TGCGCCAGCAGCCTAAGACAAGACAATGAGCAGTTCTTC,CASSLRQDNEQFF
16,TRBJ2-1,NA,NA,TRBV11-2,TGTGCCAGCAGCTTGTCGGGATATGGGTCCTACAATGAGCAGTTCTTC,CASSLSGYGSYNEQFF
16,TRBJ2-7,TRBD2,NA,TRBV27,TGTGCCAGCAAGCGGGGGCCGGGGGGGCCTATCTACGAGCAGTACTTC,CASKRGPGGPIYEQYF
15,TRBJ2-5,TRBD1,once,TRBV27,TGTGCCAGCAGTTTATTTAGAGGGGGCTCTGGGGAGCAGTACTTC,CASSLFRGGSGEQYF
12,TRBJ2-3,NA,NA,TRBV25-1,TGTGCCAGCAGTGACTGGTCGGATACGCAGTATTTT,CASSDWSDTQYF
11,TRBJ2-7,NA,NA,TRBV30,TGTGCCTGGAGTCCACTTAGGGAGCAGTACTTC,CAWSPLREQYF
14,TRBJ2-3,NA,NA,TRBV6-1,TGTGCCAGCACCCTTGGGGGGGCGGGAGATACGCAGTATTTT,CASTLGGAGDTQYF
14,TRBJ2-3,NA,NA,TRBV27,TGTGCCAGCACCGTGGTAAGGCCCACAGATACGCAGTATTTT,CASTVVRPTDTQYF
17,TRBJ2-2,TRBD1,NA,TRBV9,TGTGCCAGCAACTCCCCGGGACAGGGTCCGAACACCGGGGAGCTGTTTTTT,CASNSPGQGPNTGELFF
14,TRBJ1-2,NA,medium-sized,TRBV9,TGTGCCAGCAGCGGAGCGTTCGGTGAATATGGCTACACCTTC,CASSGAFGEYGYTF
13,TRBJ1-2,TRBD1,few,TRBV5-1,TGCGCCAGCAGCTGGGACAGGTACTATGGCTACACCTTC,CASSWDRYYGYTF
13,TRBJ2-7,NA,NA,TRBV6-5,TGTGCCAGCAGTTACTCGAGGGGCTACGAGCAGTACTTC,CASSYSRGYEQYF
16,TRBJ2-5,TRBD2,NA,TRBV13,TGTGCCAGCAACCACCCCGGGACTAGCGGGGGAGGGACCCAGTACTTC,CASNHPGTSGGGTQYF
12,TRBJ2-1,TRBD2,few,TRBV2,TGTGCAAGGACTAGCGGGAGCAATGAGCAGTTCTTC,CARTSGSNEQFF
13,TRBJ2-3,NA,NA,TRBV27,TGTGCCAGCAGTTTATTCGGGCCAGATACGCAGTATTTT,CASSLFGPDTQYF
14,TRBJ2-2,NA,few,TRBV7-6,TGTGCCAGCAGCACGGGACTTAACACCGGGGAGCTGTTTTTT,CASSTGLNTGELFF
15,TRBJ2-1,TRBD1,NA,TRBV7-3,TGTGCCAGCAGCTTAGACTTAGGGACAGACAATGAGCAGTTCTTC,CASSLDLGTDNEQFF
13,TRBJ1-4,NA,few,TRBV27,TGTGCCAGCAGCCCGCTCAGATCTGAAAAACTGTTTTTT,CASSPLRSEKLFF
22,TRBJ2-1,TRBD2,NA,TRBV28,TGTGCCAGCAGTCCAAACTCATGGGGGGAGGGGACTCCAGGGAACTCCTACAATGAGCAGTTCTTC,CASSPNSWGEGTPGNSYNEQFF
14,TRBJ2-3,NA,NA,TRBV4-2,TGTGCCAGCAGCCAAGTACAGGGCGCAGATACGCAGTATTTT,CASSQVQGADTQYF
15,TRBJ1-2,NA,NA,TRBV13,TGTGCCAGCAGCTTAGGCTGGGGGAACAACTATGGCTACACCTTC,CASSLGWGNNYGYTF
17,TRBJ1-5,NA,few,TRBV12-1,TGTGCCAGCAGCCGCCCAGGCCGGACAGAGAGCAATCAGCCCCAGCATTTT,CASSRPGRTESNQPQHF
13,TRBJ1-5,NA,medium-sized,TRBV7-8,TGTGCCAGCAGCTCCACCTCGGAGAACACCCAGCATTTT,CASSSTSENTQHF
17,TRBJ1-4,NA,NA,TRBV27,TGTGCCAGCAGTCCGGGCCTCACTCGGGTGACTAATGAAAAACTGTTTTTT,CASSPGLTRVTNEKLFF
13,TRBJ2-7,NA,NA,TRBV7-8,TGTGCCAGCAGCCAAGACACCGCCTACGAGCAGTACTTC,CASSQDTAYEQYF
17,TRBJ2-3,NA,NA,TRBV28,TGTGCCAGCAGCGCCGACTTGATATATGGTAGCACAGATACGCAGTATTTT,CASSADLIYGSTDTQYF
15,TRBJ2-1,TRBD1,NA,TRBV18,TGTGCCAGCTCACCTCCCGGGACAGGGGACAATGAGCAGTTCTTC,CASSPPGTGDNEQFF
16,TRBJ1-2,NA,NA,TRBV30,TGTGCCTGGAGTGAGAGGGCAGGGTACCCTAACTATGGCTACACCTTC,CAWSERAGYPNYGYTF
14,TRBJ1-5,TRBD1,NA,TRBV10-3,TGTGCCGTTTCGACACAGGGGATTAATCAGCCCCAGCATTTT,CAVSTQGINQPQHF
17,TRBJ2-5,TRBD2,once,TRBV11-2,TGTGCCAGCAGCTTCCTAGCGGGGGGGCCCAATCAAGAGACCCAGTACTTC,CASSFLAGGPNQETQYF
11,TRBJ2-1,NA,NA,TRBV18,TGTGCCAGCTCACCCTCGGGGGAGCAGTTCTTC,CASSPSGEQFF
15,TRBJ2-2,NA,NA,TRBV6-4,TGTGCCAGCAGTGCGGACACTTCGAACACCGGGGAGCTGTTTTTT,CASSADTSNTGELFF
15,TRBJ2-1,TRBD2,NA,TRBV19,TGTGCCAGTAGTAGGGGAGGGGTTCAAGGCAATGAGCAGTTCTTC,CASSRGGVQGNEQFF
12,TRBJ1-5,NA,NA,TRBV30,TGTGCCTGGGACTTAAGCAATCAGCCCCAGCACTTT,CAWDLSNQPQHF
16,TRBJ1-2,TRBD1,NA,TRBV7-9,TGTGCCAGCAGTTCAAACCGACAGGGAATCGGCTATGGCTACACCTTC,CASSSNRQGIGYGYTF
15,TRBJ2-7,TRBD1,few,TRBV10-3,TGTGCCATCAGCACACCAGGACAGGGGGCCTACGAGCAGTACTTC,CAISTPGQGAYEQYF
15,TRBJ1-5,NA,NA,TRBV6-5,TGTGCCAGCAGTTACGACGGGGGTAGCAATCAGCCCCAGCATTTT,CASSYDGGSNQPQHF
11,TRBJ2-3,NA,few,TRBV30,TGTGCCTGGAGTCAGACAGATACGCAGTATTTT,CAWSQTDTQYF
15,TRBJ2-7,TRBD2,few,TRBV29-1,TGCAGCGTTGAAGATGGCGCGGGGGGGCTATACGAGCAGTACTTC,CSVEDGAGGLYEQYF
13,TRBJ1-4,TRBD1,NA,TRBV6-1,TGTGCCACCAGGGACAGGGGAGGAGAAAAACTGTTTTTT,CATRDRGGEKLFF
15,TRBJ1-6,NA,NA,TRBV7-8,TGTGCCAGCAGCTTAGATACAGCCTTAAATTCACCCCTCCACTTT,CASSLDTALNSPLHF
15,TRBJ2-2,TRBD2,NA,TRBV19,TGTGCCAGTAGTCTAGCGGGGGCGAACACCGGGGAGCTGTTTTTT,CASSLAGANTGELFF
13,TRBJ2-7,NA,NA,TRBV7-6,TGTGCCAGCAGCTTGGGAGGAGACTACGAGCAGTACTTC,CASSLGGDYEQYF
17,TRBJ1-1,TRBD1,medium-sized,TRBV7-9,TGTGCCAGCAGCCCCAGAGGACAGGGATGGGTGAACACTGAAGCTTTCTTT,CASSPRGQGWVNTEAFF
16,TRBJ2-1,NA,NA,TRBV5-1,TGCGCCAGCAGCTCGCATCAGGGGCGAAAGGGAGATGAGCAGTTCTTC,CASSSHQGRKGDEQFF
13,TRBJ2-2,NA,NA,TRBV19,TGTGCCACCCCCAGGGTTAACACCGGGGAGCTGTTTTTT,CATPRVNTGELFF
13,TRBJ1-1,NA,NA,TRBV10-3,TGTGCCATCAACACCGAGGCAAACACTGAAGCTTTCTTT,CAINTEANTEAFF
15,TRBJ2-5,TRBD2,NA,TRBV7-3,TGTGCCAGCAGCGGTGGAACCGTGGCGGGGGGGACCCAGTACTTC,CASSGGTVAGGTQYF
15,TRBJ1-3,TRBD1,NA,TRBV10-3,TGTGCCATCGGAGGGACAGTCGATCAAGGAAACACCATATATTTT,CAIGGTVDQGNTIYF
19,TRBJ2-1,TRBD2,NA,TRBV9,TGTGCCAGCAGCGTAGGGAGTTCTAGCGGGAGAGTCTCCTACAATGAGCAGTTCTTC,CASSVGSSSGRVSYNEQFF
17,TRBJ2-3,NA,NA,TRBV27,TGTGCCAGCAGTTTAGGGCAGGGCCAATATAGAATGGATACGCAGTATTTT,CASSLGQGQYRMDTQYF
14,TRBJ2-7,NA,NA,TRBV11-3,TGTGCCAGCAGCTCTGAAGGGACCTCCTACGAGCAGTACTTC,CASSSEGTSYEQYF
14,TRBJ1-1,NA,NA,TRBV11-2,TGTGCCAGCAGGGCTCTAGGACAGACCACTGAAGCTTTCTTT,CASRALGQTTEAFF